One sample yielded the 18 T cell receptor beta chains listed below, sequenced in a study of blood T cell repertoires in COVID-19. Generated by immunoSEQ multiplex PCR, the TCRdb table keeps only in-frame clones and is missing some. The data contain roughly 220,000 clones, almost 85% of them singletons. What was sequenced was PBMCs or T cells enriched from blood (not recorded which). These TCRs come from a man in his forties who had recovered from COVID-19.

This clone was counted a few times. V and J are TRBV6-6 and TRBJ2-5; D is possibly TRBD1 (6 bases). V shed 10 bases and J shed 1 base, with 16 bases lying between them. CDR3 size: 14 residues. CDR1 MNHNY and CDR2 SVGAGI come from the germline V gene (reference sequence). CDR3 loop: CATRGWGSQETQYF. In DNA form, the CDR3 reads TGTGCCACGAGGGGGTGGGGTTCCCAAGAGACCCAGTACTTC.

The chain is built from TRBV27 and TRBJ2-2; TRBD2 matches 7 bases. The CDR3 length is 14 residues. Germline V lookup: CDR1 MNHEY, CDR2 SMNVEV (reference sequence). V was clipped by 6 bases and J by 7 bases; unmatched bases: 8. CDR3: CASRGTSDYGELFF. Here the CDR3 DNA reads TGTGCCAGCAGGGGAACTAGCGACTACGGGGAGCTGTTTTTT.

The chain employs TRBV9 and TRBJ1-6; D uncertain. The CDR3 runs 17 residues. The V gene lost 1 base and the J gene lost 0 bases, with 11 bases spanning the gap. Germline CDR1 reads SGDLS; CDR2 reads YYNGEE. The CDR3 nucleotides are TGTGCCAGCAGCGTAAGCATTAGGAGCTCCTATAATTCACCCCTCCACTTT. Translating gives CASSVSIRSSYNSPLHF. Combining the CDR3 with reference TRBV9 and TRBJ1-6 gives the whole variable domain DSGVTQTPKHLITATGQRVTLRCSPRSGDLSVYWYQQSLDQGLQFLIQYYNGEERAKGNILERFSAQQFPDLHSELNLSSLELGDSALYFCASSVSIRSSYNSPLHFGNGTRLTVT.

This clone has only a few counts. This sequence joins TRBV7-9 and TRBJ2-7; 7 nucleotides align to TRBD1. Germline values: CDR1 SEHNR, CDR2 FQNEAQ (reference sequence). This CDR3 is built from 14 residues. The ends lost 5 bases at V and 6 bases at J; junction bases unmatched: 10. DNA of the CDR3: TGTGCCAGCAGCCGAACCGGGACAGCTACCGAGCAGTACTTC. Its translation: CASSRTGTATEQYF. Full variable domain (rest looked up from reference TRBV7-9 and TRBJ2-7): DTGVSQNPRHKITKRGQNVTFRCDPISEHNRLYWYRQTLGQGPEFLTYFQNEAQLEKSRLLSDRFSAERPKGSFSTLEIQRTEQGDSAMYLCASSRTGTATEQYFGPGTRLTVT.

The rearrangement uses TRBV1 and TRBJ2-2; the table's D call TRBD2 went unverified against the DNA. TRBV1 is flagged as a pseudogene. CDR3 length: 17 amino acids. CDR3 bases: TGCACCAGCAGCCATCTAGCGGGACGGGCGAACACCGGGGAGCTGTTTTTT. It specifies CTSSHLAGRANTGELFF.

This sequence joins TRBV6-1 and TRBJ1-5; a weak D match, TRBD1 (6 bases). Germline V gene sequence: CDR1 MNHNS, CDR2 SASEGT. This CDR3 comprises 17 residues. The ends were cut back, 2 bases at V and 0 bases at J, with 14 bases in the middle. The CDR3 protein is CASSEKTGTYSNQPQHF. CDR3 DNA sequence: TGTGCCAGCAGTGAAAAGACAGGTACCTATAGCAATCAGCCCCAGCATTTT.

This clone has only a few counts. The genes are TRBV13 and TRBJ2-5; 10 bases align to TRBD2. After removal of 5 bases from V and 5 bases from J, the junction contained 8 bases not matched to a gene. Looked up from germline, CDR1 is PRHDT and CDR2 is FYEKMQ (reference sequence). The CDR3 is 15 residues long. The CDR3 bases are TGTGCCAGCAGCCTGCGACTAGCGGGTCGGGAGACCCAGTACTTC. Protein sequence: CASSLRLAGRETQYF.

In DNA form, the CDR3 reads TGTGCCAGCAGCCAAGGGGGGCGAGACCATGAGCAGTTCTTC. Translation gives CASSQGGRDHEQFF. J is TRBJ2-1 and V is TRBV3-1 (or the pseudogene TRBV3-2); weak D call: TRBD1 (6 bases). Trimming removed 1 base from V and 8 bases from J, with 12 bases in between. Germline CDR1 LGHDT, CDR2 YNNKEL (reference sequence). This CDR3 spans 14 amino acids.

V gene TRBV28 combines with J gene TRBJ2-7; a possible D gene is TRBD1 (5 bases). The CDR3 contains 13 residues. Per the germline V gene, CDR1 is MDHEN and CDR2 is SYDVKM. Trimming took 6 bases from V and 2 from J, leaving 11 bases between them. Here the CDR3 reads CASSSLGPYEQYF. The CDR3 DNA follows: TGTGCCAGCAGCTCCCTGGGGCCCTACGAGCAGTACTTC.

This chain links TRBV20-1 with TRBJ2-5; D may be TRBD2 (6 bases). CDR1 is DFQATT and CDR2 is SNEGSKA in the germline V gene (reference sequence). The CDR3 is made up of 12 amino acids. The V end lost 3 bases, the J end lost 7 bases, and 12 bases lay between the germline ends. The CDR3, as DNA: TGCAGTGCTAGTAGGGACTCGGGGACCCAGTACTTC. This encodes CSASRDSGTQYF.

This clone has a single count. The chain joins TRBV3-1 (or the pseudogene TRBV3-2) to TRBJ2-2, with 10 bases aligning to TRBD2. The CDR3 covers 16 residues. J was trimmed by 3 bases and V by 8 bases; bases with no gene match: 9. Germline V lookup: CDR1 LGHDT, CDR2 YNNKEL (reference sequence). The CDR3 here is CASAKTLAGHTGELFF. The CDR3 DNA reads TGTGCCAGCGCGAAGACACTAGCGGGGCACACCGGGGAGCTGTTTTTT.

This clone appeared once. V gene TRBV5-6 combines with J gene TRBJ2-6; D might be TRBD1 (5 bases). Germline lookup yields CDR1 SGHDT and CDR2 YYEEEE. The CDR3 runs to 15 residues. Trimming removed 4 bases at V and 1 base at J, with 9 bases between. The CDR3 loop reads CASSRDRSGANVLTF. The CDR3 DNA is TGTGCCAGCAGCCGAGACAGATCTGGGGCCAACGTCCTGACTTTC.

V and J are TRBV30 and TRBJ1-4; 7 nucleotides line up with TRBD1. V was clipped by 2 bases and J by 0 bases; unmatched bases: 3. Looked up from germline, CDR1 is GTSNPN and CDR2 is SVGIG (reference sequence). The CDR3 consists of 15 residues. The chain's CDR3 is CAWSRQGATNEKLFF. The CDR3 nucleotides read TGTGCCTGGAGTCGACAGGGTGCAACTAATGAAAAACTGTTTTTT.

The V call is TRBV18, the J call TRBJ2-7; TRBD1 is a possible D gene (5 bases). The CDR3 has 16 residues. Trimming cost V 6 bases and J 2 bases, with 20 bases left between them. The germline CDR1 and CDR2 sequences are KGHSH and LQKENI. The chain's CDR3 is CASSLTRAGMTYEQYF. CDR3 DNA sequence: TGTGCCAGCTCCCTGACCAGGGCAGGAATGACCTACGAGCAGTACTTC.

Turning to this clone: Germline and junction disagree at one end, which may indicate a read error. V usage is TRBV11-3 and J usage is TRBJ1-2; perhaps TRBD1 as D (5 bases). The CDR3 spans 12 residues. Germline values: CDR1 SGHNT, CDR2 YENEEA. The CDR3 bases are TGTGCCAGCAGCTTAGAGGGGCGCGACTTTGAATTC. This codes for CASSLEGRDFEF.

The chain uses TRBV5-1 and TRBJ1-1; 11 bases agree with TRBD1. The CDR3 has 14 residues. Looked up from germline, CDR1 is SGHRS and CDR2 is YFSETQ. The trim removed 4 bases at V and 8 bases at J, leaving 7 bases unmatched. CDR3 sequence (DNA): TGCGCCAGCAGCCTACCCGGGACAGGGGGAGAAGCTTTCTTT. Its protein is CASSLPGTGGEAFF.

The J gene is TRBJ2-2, the V gene TRBV7-3; a possible D gene is TRBD1 (6 bases). The CDR3 consists of 17 residues. In germline, CDR1 is SGHTA, CDR2 FQGTGA. The V end was cut by 5 bases, the J end by 0 bases, with 16 bases between. The CDR3 nucleotides read TGTGCCAGCAGCCTACAGGGTCCCCAGGCGAACACCGGGGAGCTGTTTTTT. It is translated as CASSLQGPQANTGELFF.

The chain uses TRBV4-1 and TRBJ2-5; the D gene is possibly TRBD2 (5 bases). The germline V and J ends were trimmed by 0 bases and 0 bases, with 17 bases remaining between them. The length of the CDR3 is 18 residues. Germline V CDR1 and CDR2: MGHRA, YSYEKL. In DNA, the CDR3 is TGCGCCAGCAGCCAAGATGCCCTAGAGGGTTTTTACCAAGAGACCCAGTACTTC. Its translation: CASSQDALEGFYQETQYF.